This T cell receptor (beta chain) came from a study of cytomegalovirus exposure and HLA in healthy donors. This cohort consisted of healthy bone marrow donors. In the case of this clone: The antigen is unknown.

CDR3 size: 18 residues. Germline V gene lookup returns CDR1 LNHDA and CDR2 SQIVND (reference sequence). With 2 bases clipped from V and 5 bases from J, the junction kept 12 bases outside the gene matches. Vbeta (60) and Jbeta (13) primers were used in the PCR. TCRdb's table, derived via immunoSEQ multiplex PCR, lists solely in-frame clones and lacks some. The sample has about 60,000 clones, approximately 63% seen once; the top ten hold 15% to 20%. Study-wide points: Presence/absence analysis assumed near-uniform sequencing depth across donors. Sequencing artifact likely explains a cluster of highly shared sequence variants. Productive rates of about 90% or about 30% were seen for most TCR beta V segments in an earlier analysis.

The chain links TRBV19 to TRBJ1-4, with TRBD1 matching over 9 bases. The sequencing sample was made of PBMCs. The origin of this receptor is an older woman in good health and CMV-seropositive. CDR3 region: CASSIRGRQGGPNEKLFF. The CDR3, as DNA: TGTGCCAGTAGTATACGCGGTCGACAGGGGGGACCGAATGAAAAACTGTTTTTT.